A selection of T cell receptor beta chains follows, all from one sample in a study of blood T cells in healthy people across ages. In TCRdb, the 5' RACE reads were re-called with MiXCR into one record per CDR3 protein. The sample contains around 1,600,000 distinct CDR3 sequences, about 42% of which appear only once. Sequences were obtained from blood. The receptors come from a woman aged 18-29 years in good health. Both conserved end residues are part of each CDR3. D genes are given only for firm matches. A row's size may be missing; if present it is once, few, many or a size class.

j_call d_call v_call clone_size cdr3_aa cdr3_nt
TRBJ2-1 - TRBV5-1 - CASLPGPSYNEQFF TGCGCCAGCCTACCGGGTCCTTCTTACAATGAGCAGTTCTTC
TRBJ2-1 - TRBV10-3 - CAISELPYSYNEQFF TGTGCCATCAGTGAGTTGCCCTACTCCTACAATGAGCAGTTCTTC
TRBJ2-1 TRBD2 TRBV7-6 - CASSLAWPPGLAGHEQFF TGTGCCAGCAGCTTAGCGTGGCCGCCGGGACTAGCGGGCCATGAGCAGTTCTTC
TRBJ2-7 - TRBV4-2 - CASSQEGGSASYNEQYF TGTGCCAGCAGCCAAGAAGGGGGGAGTGCATCCTACAATGAGCAGTACTTC
TRBJ2-1 - TRBV7-3 - CASSSRGQLGEQFF TGTGCCAGCAGCTCTCGCGGACAGCTTGGAGAGCAGTTCTTC
TRBJ1-5 - TRBV29-1 few CSVGTGPAGSNQPQHF TGCAGCGTGGGGACCGGGCCTGCCGGTAGCAATCAGCCCCAGCATTTT
TRBJ1-1 TRBD1 TRBV5-1 few CASSSQGAWAEAFF TGCGCCAGCAGCTCACAGGGGGCTTGGGCTGAAGCTTTCTTT
TRBJ2-1 - TRBV29-1 few CSVIYASSSYNEQFF TGCAGCGTTATCTACGCTAGCTCCTCCTACAATGAGCAGTTCTTC
TRBJ2-7 - TRBV20-1 - CSASWGARGQYF TGCAGTGCTAGTTGGGGGGCGCGGGGGCAGTACTTC
TRBJ2-1 - TRBV13 - CASSSGHHRVAYNEQFF TGTGCCAGCAGCTCGGGACACCATCGCGTTGCTTACAATGAGCAGTTCTTC
TRBJ2-7 - TRBV5-6 few CASSRRRLYEQYF TGTGCCAGCAGCCGCAGGAGGCTCTACGAGCAGTACTTC
TRBJ2-7 - TRBV7-2 - CASSLAALSVEQYF TGTGCCAGCAGCTTAGCGGCCCTATCGGTCGAGCAGTACTTC
TRBJ2-1 TRBD2 TRBV7-9 - CASSLSSLAGAVEQFF TGTGCCAGCAGCTTAAGTAGCCTAGCGGGAGCGGTTGAGCAGTTCTTC
TRBJ2-5 - TRBV18 - CASSQASAQETQYF TGTGCCAGCTCACAAGCTAGCGCTCAAGAGACCCAGTACTTC
TRBJ2-5 - TRBV4-1 - CASSQDGPGAYKKYF TGCGCCAGCAGCCAAGATGGCCCCGGGGCCTACAAGAAGTACTTC
TRBJ2-5 TRBD1 TRBV7-2 once CASILDRGQETQYF TGTGCCAGCATCTTAGACAGGGGGCAAGAGACCCAGTACTTC
TRBJ2-7 - TRBV11-3 - CASSLDGQSSYNEQYF TGTGCCAGCAGCTTAGATGGACAGAGCTCCTACAATGAGCAGTACTTC
TRBJ2-5 - TRBV7-9 - CASSLVFDNEQYF TGTGCCAGCAGCTTGGTGTTTGACAATGAGCAGTACTTC
TRBJ2-3 - TRBV3-1 few CASSGGRGDTQYF TGTGCCAGCAGCGGGGGCCGGGGAGATACGCAGTATTTT
TRBJ1-4 - TRBV29-1 few CSVEGVGPVGLLGKLFF TGCAGCGTTGAAGGCGTAGGCCCGGTCGGCCTCCTTGGAAAACTGTTTTTT
TRBJ2-7 TRBD1 TRBV7-8 few CASSLRGGQRYYEQYF TGTGCCAGCAGCTTAAGAGGGGGACAGCGATACTACGAGCAGTACTTC
TRBJ2-1 TRBD2 TRBV5-1 few CASSLEASGISYNEQFF TGCGCCAGCAGCTTGGAGGCTAGCGGGATATCCTACAATGAGCAGTTCTTC
TRBJ1-5 - TRBV19 - CASSSGPFQAQHF -
TRBJ1-2 - TRBV9 - CASSAKRGQSANYGYTF TGTGCCAGCAGCGCCAAAAGAGGACAGTCAGCTAACTATGGCTACACCTTC
TRBJ2-3 TRBD2 TRBV27 - CASSFPDLAADTDTQYF TGTGCCAGCAGTTTCCCCGATCTAGCGGCCGATACAGATACGCAGTATTTT
TRBJ1-1 TRBD1 TRBV12-3/TRBV12-4 - CASGWGTGGMYTEAFF TGTGCCAGCGGTTGGGGGACAGGGGGCATGTACACTGAAGCTTTCTTT
TRBJ1-3 TRBD1 TRBV11-2 - CASSRQGNSGNTIYF TGTGCCAGCAGCCGACAGGGTAACTCTGGAAACACCATATATTTT
TRBJ2-3 TRBD2 TRBV2 - CASSEAYLGTSGSRVYF TGTGCCAGCAGTGAAGCCTACCTTGGGACTAGCGGGAGTAGGGTGTATTTT
TRBJ2-3 - TRBV5-1 many CASSLDRPTDTQYF TGTGCCAGCAGTTTAGACAGGCCCACAGATACGCAGTATTTT
TRBJ2-1 TRBD2 TRBV7-9 once CASSLLARVVNNEQFF TGTGCCAGCAGCCTACTAGCGAGAGTTGTCAACAATGAGCAGTTCTTC
TRBJ2-1 - TRBV27 - CASSSSRQLSYNEQFF TGTGCCAGCAGTTCATCCAGACAGCTCTCCTACAATGAGCAGTTCTTC
TRBJ2-1 - TRBV29-1 many CSAVLGGNEQFF TGCAGCGCTGTCCTCGGAGGTAATGAGCAGTTCTTC
TRBJ1-1 TRBD1 TRBV28 - CASSTGQGVVEAFF TGTGCCAGCAGTACTGGACAGGGGGTAGTTGAAGCTTTCTTT
TRBJ2-5 - TRBV2 few CASSEMSQETQYF TGTGCCAGCAGTGAAATGAGTCAAGAGACCCAGTACTTC
TRBJ2-4 - TRBV6-5 - CASSPRTAVAKNIQYF TGTGCCAGCAGTCCACGTACCGCCGTCGCCAAAAACATTCAGTACTTC
TRBJ1-5 - TRBV20-1 once CSAGQWGINQPQHF TGCAGTGCTGGGCAGTGGGGGATAAATCAGCCCCAGCATTTT
TRBJ1-6 TRBD1 TRBV25-1 - CASSDRTGWNSPLHF TGTGCCAGCAGTGACCGGACAGGGTGGAATTCACCCCTCCACTTT
TRBJ2-3 - TRBV4-3 - CASSQGVSWTDTQYF TGCGCCAGCAGCCAAGGGGTTAGCTGGACAGATACGCAGTATTTT
TRBJ2-5 - TRBV11-2 - CASKPQGPEQYF TGTGCCAGCAAACCACAGGGTCCTGAGCAGTACTTC
TRBJ2-7 TRBD1 TRBV7-6 many CASSIDRGLSYEQYF TGTGCCAGCAGCATCGACAGGGGGCTCTCCTACGAGCAGTACTTC
TRBJ1-2 - TRBV12-3/TRBV12-4 few CASRATGSDGYTF TGTGCCAGCAGGGCTACAGGGTCGGATGGCTACACCTTC
TRBJ2-3 - TRBV24-1 - CATSDLGDPDTQYF TGTGCCACCAGTGATTTAGGGGATCCAGATACGCAGTATTTT